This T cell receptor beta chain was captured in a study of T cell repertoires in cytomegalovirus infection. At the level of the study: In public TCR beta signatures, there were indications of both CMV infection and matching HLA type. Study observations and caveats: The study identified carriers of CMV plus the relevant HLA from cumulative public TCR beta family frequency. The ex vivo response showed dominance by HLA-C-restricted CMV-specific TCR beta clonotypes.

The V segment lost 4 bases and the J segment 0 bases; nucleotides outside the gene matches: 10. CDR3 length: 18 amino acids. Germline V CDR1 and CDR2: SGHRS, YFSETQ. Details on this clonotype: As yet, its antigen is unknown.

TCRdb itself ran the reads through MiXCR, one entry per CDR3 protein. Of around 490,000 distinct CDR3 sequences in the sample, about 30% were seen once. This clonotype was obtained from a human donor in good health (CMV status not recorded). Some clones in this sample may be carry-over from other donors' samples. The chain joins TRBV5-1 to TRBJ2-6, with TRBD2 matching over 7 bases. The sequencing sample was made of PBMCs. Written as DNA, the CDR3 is TGCGCCAGCAGCGGACCTGGCAGGGAGGGCTCTGGGGCCAACGTCCTGACTTTC. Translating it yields CASSGPGREGSGANVLTF.